The 32 T cell receptor beta chains listed next were all sequenced from one sample in a study of shared clonotypes between healthy human individuals. The data were produced by immunoSEQ multiplex PCR, yet TCRdb's version contains in-frame clones alone and is incomplete. Among around 370,000 clones listed, about 96% were seen once. The sample comprised memory CD8+ T cells sorted from blood. Subset in this sample: CD45RO+ cells pooled with CCR7-negative TemRA cells. These receptor sequences come from a man aged 30 to 39 in good health.

The V gene is TRBV6-1, the J gene TRBJ1-3, with D unresolved. CDR1 MNHNS and CDR2 SASEGT come from the germline V gene. Trimming cost V 2 bases and J 0 bases, with 11 bases left between them. This CDR3 spans 16 amino acids. The CDR3 DNA reads TGTGCCAGCAGTGAATACCTTTGGGGCTCTGGAAACACCATATATTTT. It codes for CASSEYLWGSGNTIYF.

This chain uses TRBV28 with TRBJ1-4; possible D gene TRBD1, 5 bases. The CDR3 loop spans 15 amino acids. V was pared by 2 bases and J by 7 bases, with 14 bases between. Germline V gene sequence: CDR1 MDHEN, CDR2 SYDVKM. This CDR3 is CASSLGQKQGEKLFF. In DNA form, the CDR3 reads TGTGCCAGCAGTTTAGGCCAGAAGCAGGGTGAAAAACTGTTTTTT. The full variable domain, with the rest looked up from reference TRBV28 and TRBJ1-4, is DVKVTQSSRYLVKRTGEKVFLECVQDMDHENMFWYRQDPGLGLRLIYFSYDVKMKEKGDIPEGYSVSREKKERFSLILESASTNQTSMYLCASSLGQKQGEKLFFGSGTQLSVL.

The J gene is TRBJ2-7, the V gene TRBV28; TRBD2 is a possible D gene (5 bases). CDR1 is MDHEN, CDR2 SYDVKM, per germline. V lost 3 bases and J lost 3, with 12 bases in between. The CDR3 covers 14 residues. The CDR3 DNA sequence: TGTGCCAGCAGTTTTAGCGACCCGGGCTACGAGCAGTACTTC. Amino acid sequence: CASSFSDPGYEQYF.

The chain combines TRBV5-1 with TRBJ2-3; TRBD2 aligns across 8 bases. This CDR3 contains 14 residues. V shed 6 bases, J shed 3 bases, and the junction held 6 bases outside the gene matches. Germline V CDR1 and CDR2: SGHRS, YFSETQ. CDR3 sequence: CASTGGGGTDTQYF. DNA for the CDR3: TGCGCCAGCACGGGAGGGGGAGGAACAGATACGCAGTATTTT.

This rearrangement joins TRBV28 to TRBJ1-2, with no clear D. Trimming cost V 6 bases and J 5 bases, with 16 bases left between them. The CDR3 spans 14 residues. Per the germline V gene, CDR1 is MDHEN and CDR2 is SYDVKM. CDR3 amino acids: CASRESDRLYGYTF. DNA for the CDR3: TGTGCCAGCAGAGAATCGGACCGACTTTATGGCTACACCTTC.

The chain joins TRBV4-2 to TRBJ1-4; D possibly corresponds to TRBD1 (5 bases). CDR1 is LGHNA and CDR2 is YNFKEQ in the germline V gene. The CDR3 loop spans 14 amino acids. With 0 bases removed from V and 6 bases from J, the gap between germline ends came to 8 bases. In nucleotides, the CDR3 is TGTGCCAGCAGCCAAGATTCGGGGGATGAAAAACTGTTTTTT. Translated: CASSQDSGDEKLFF.

V gene TRBV5-1 combines with J gene TRBJ2-1; 8 bases are shared with TRBD2. The CDR3 runs 16 residues. Germline V gene sequence: CDR1 SGHRS, CDR2 YFSETQ. V was clipped by 4 bases and J by 3 bases; unmatched bases: 9. The CDR3 nucleotides read TGCGCCAGCAGCCGAAAACTAGCGGAGGTCTACAATGAGCAGTTCTTC. This translates into CASSRKLAEVYNEQFF.

Regarding this clone: A read error may produce the germline difference seen at one junction end. The rearrangement uses TRBV11-3 and TRBJ2-1, with 8 bases identical to TRBD1. The CDR3 is 11 residues long. Germline V gene sequence: CDR1 SGHNT, CDR2 YENEEA. CDR3 nucleotides: TGTGCCAGCAGCCCCCGGGACAGGAGCCTCTTC. Its protein product is CASSPRDRSLF.

The CDR3 region has the DNA TGTGCCAGCTCCGAGGCAGAGGGTCGCTCCTACGAGCAGTACTTC. Translated, it gives CASSEAEGRSYEQYF. This rearrangement joins TRBV6-5 to TRBJ2-7; TRBD2 is a possible D gene (5 bases). Germline V gene sequence: CDR1 MNHEY, CDR2 SVGAGI. V lost 8 bases, J lost 0 bases, and 17 bases lay in between. The CDR3 has 15 amino acids.

The gene calls are TRBV28 and TRBJ2-1, with D unresolved. The CDR3 has 15 residues. Per the germline V gene, CDR1 is MDHEN and CDR2 is SYDVKM. The ends were cut back, 6 bases at V and 6 bases at J, with 18 bases in the middle. CDR3 bases: TGTGCCAGCAGCCGAGGTCAAGGGCAGCTCAATGAGCAGTTCTTC. This codes for CASSRGQGQLNEQFF.

This chain joins TRBV7-9 and TRBJ2-1; 8 bases map to TRBD2. The CDR3 runs 16 residues. The V gene end was trimmed by 0 bases and the J gene end by 0 bases; junction bases not matched to a gene: 1. Germline V gene sequence: CDR1 SEHNR, CDR2 FQNEAQ (reference sequence). The CDR3, as DNA: TGTGCCAGCAGCTTAGCGAGCGGGGGCTCCTACAATGAGCAGTTCTTC. Protein: CASSLASGGSYNEQFF.

This clone was counted a single time. This chain links TRBV2 with TRBJ2-5; unclear D gene. The CDR3 contains 13 residues. CDR1 and CDR2 (germline): SNHLY, FYNNEI. The V end was cut by 8 bases, the J end by 7 bases, with 17 bases between. DNA of the CDR3: TGTGCCAGCGGCCCGTCCCTCGTGGTGACCCAGTACTTC. This sequence encodes CASGPSLVVTQYF.

This chain connects TRBV19 to TRBJ2-6, with D possibly matching TRBD1 (6 bases). The germline V gene has CDR1 LNHDA and CDR2 SQIVND (reference sequence). V was trimmed by 6 bases and J by 0 bases, leaving 18 bases between them. The CDR3 sequence is 18 residues long. The CDR3 loop reads CASSQTGSRGSGANVLTF. In nucleotides, the CDR3 is TGTGCCAGTAGCCAAACAGGGAGTCGTGGCTCTGGGGCCAACGTCCTGACTTTC.

This clone was found once. V and J are TRBV7-9 and TRBJ2-1; D is unclear. CDR3 length equals 15 residues. From germline, CDR1 is SEHNR and CDR2 FQNEAQ (reference sequence). Trimming took off 5 bases at V and 0 bases at J, with 11 bases between the two ends. The CDR3 nucleotides read TGTGCCAGCAGCCAGAGACCCGACTCCTACAATGAGCAGTTCTTC. Residues: CASSQRPDSYNEQFF.

V is TRBV28 and J is TRBJ2-3; a weak D match, TRBD1 (5 bases). Trimming shortened V by 3 bases and J by 0 bases, and 10 bases separated the two germline ends. The CDR3 consists of 15 residues. The germline gives CDR1 MDHEN, CDR2 SYDVKM. Here the CDR3 DNA reads TGTGCCAGCAGTTTTGGCCGGACAAGCACAGATACGCAGTATTTT. It codes for CASSFGRTSTDTQYF.

This chain connects TRBV29-1 to TRBJ1-2; D may be TRBD1 (6 bases). The CDR3 covers 14 residues. The germline CDR1 and CDR2 sequences are SQVTM and ANQGSEA. The V end lost 1 base, the J end lost 4 bases, and 13 bases lay between the germline ends. This chain's CDR3 is CSVEGEGGPYGYTF. In DNA form, the CDR3 reads TGCAGCGTTGAAGGGGAGGGGGGTCCCTATGGCTACACCTTC.

V usage is TRBV27 and J usage is TRBJ1-2; possibly TRBD1 for D (6 bases). V was pared by 6 bases and J by 8 bases, with 16 bases between. The CDR3 has 13 amino acids. Germline V CDR1 and CDR2: MNHEY, SMNVEV (reference sequence). CDR3 amino acids: CASSPLDSRGYTF. Written as DNA, the CDR3 is TGTGCCAGCAGCCCTTTGGACAGCCGAGGCTACACCTTC.

The gene calls are TRBV19 and TRBJ2-7; tentative D call: TRBD1 (5 bases). The CDR3 consists of 14 residues. Germline V gene data show CDR1 as LNHDA and CDR2 as SQIVND (reference sequence). V was clipped by 1 base and J by 0 bases, with 7 bases between them. CDR3 protein: CASSIGQSSYEQYF. CDR3 nucleotides: TGTGCCAGTAGTATAGGACAGAGCTCCTACGAGCAGTACTTC.

The J gene is TRBJ2-7, the V gene TRBV5-4, with 7 positions matching TRBD1. The CDR3 spans 14 residues. J lost 4 bases, V lost 2 bases, and 6 bases had no gene match. Germline V gives CDR1 SGHNT, CDR2 YYREEE (reference sequence). Written as DNA, the CDR3 is TGTGCCAGCAGCTTCCGGGACAGACATTACGAGCAGTACTTC. It encodes CASSFRDRHYEQYF.

The J gene is TRBJ1-3, the V gene TRBV7-9, with D possibly matching TRBD1 (5 bases). The CDR3 sequence is 15 residues long. V dropped 5 bases and J dropped 1 base, with 12 bases sitting between them. CDR1 is SEHNR and CDR2 is FQNEAQ in the germline V gene (reference sequence). The CDR3 sequence is CASSPQGGSGNTIYF. DNA of the CDR3: TGTGCCAGCAGCCCTCAGGGAGGGTCTGGAAACACCATATATTTT.

The rearrangement joins TRBV2 to TRBJ2-1; TRBD1 is a possible D gene (7 bases). The CDR3 has 14 amino acids. V was shortened by 8 bases and J by 5 bases, with 16 bases between the two germline ends. Germline V gives CDR1 SNHLY, CDR2 FYNNEI. CDR3 region: CASGSRRGHNEQFF. The CDR3 nucleotides read TGTGCCAGCGGTTCTCGGAGGGGGCACAATGAGCAGTTCTTC.

V gene TRBV10-1 combines with J gene TRBJ2-7; 9 bases are a match to TRBD1. CDR1 and CDR2 from the germline V gene are WNHNN and SYGVQD (reference sequence). This CDR3 contains 15 residues. V trimming: 5 bases; J trimming: 4 bases; junction bases outside the gene matches: 9. The CDR3 nucleotides read TGCGCCAGCAGTTTACTGGGACAGGGATTGTACGAGCAGTACTTC. Its protein is CASSLLGQGLYEQYF.

CDR3 sequence (DNA): TGCGCCAGCAGTGACCTCGCGGGACTAGTCACATACGAGCAGTACTTC. This translates into CASSDLAGLVTYEQYF. The rearrangement uses TRBV10-2 and TRBJ2-7; 8 positions match TRBD2. Per the germline V gene, CDR1 is WSHSY and CDR2 is SAAADI. Germline trimming cut 3 bases from V and 4 bases from J; bases unmatched to any gene: 11. This CDR3 contains 16 residues.

The chain is built from TRBV5-5 and TRBJ2-7, with D possibly matching TRBD2 (5 bases). Germline CDR1 is SGHKS and CDR2 is YYEKEE (reference sequence). The CDR3 covers 12 residues. V lost 3 bases and J lost 2, with 6 bases in between. CDR3 sequence: CASSSGAYEQYF. For the CDR3, the DNA is TGTGCCAGCAGCTCCGGGGCCTACGAGCAGTACTTC.

Points on this clone: Compared with germline, one end of the junction differs, possibly owing to a read error. The V call is TRBV27, the J call TRBJ2-5; D possibly corresponds to TRBD2 (6 bases). The CDR3 extends over 19 amino acids. Germline-derived CDR1 and CDR2 are MNHEY and SMNVEV (reference sequence). This chain's CDR3 is CASNTIASGGGTSEESQYF. The CDR3 region has the DNA TGTGCCAGCAACACCATAGCGAGTGGTGGCGGGACCTCGGAAGAGAGCCAGTACTTC.

The chain joins TRBV21-1 to TRBJ2-5; the table calls TRBD2, which could not be checked here. TRBV21-1 is designated a pseudogene. The CDR3 loop spans 14 amino acids. This chain's CDR3 is CASSGRLAGETQYF. For the CDR3, the DNA is TGTGCCAGCAGCGGCCGACTAGCGGGAGAGACCCAGTACTTC.

The chain combines TRBV20-1 with TRBJ2-7, with D unclear. Looked up from germline, CDR1 is DFQATT and CDR2 is SNEGSKA (reference sequence). This CDR3 is 11 amino acids long. V was clipped by 3 bases and J by 3 bases, with 6 bases between them. CDR3 DNA sequence: TGCAGTGCTAGTTATGGCTACGAGCAGTACTTC. Protein sequence: CSASYGYEQYF.

This sequence joins TRBV30 and TRBJ2-1, with D possibly TRBD2 on 7 matching bases. From germline, CDR1 is GTSNPN and CDR2 SVGIG (reference sequence). V was pared by 2 bases and J by 9 bases, with 17 bases between. The length of the CDR3 is 14 residues. CDR3 sequence (DNA): TGTGCCTGGAGTTCCCTAGCGGAGGGGGGTGAGCAGTTCTTC. It is translated as CAWSSLAEGGEQFF.

The chain is built from TRBV25-1 and TRBJ1-2, with 7 bases matching TRBD1. V gave up 5 bases and J gave up 5 bases; unmatched junction bases: 8. Germline V gene data show CDR1 as MGHDK and CDR2 as SYGVNS. The CDR3 runs 14 residues. This CDR3 reads CASSTLGQAYGYTF. The CDR3 DNA reads TGTGCCAGCAGTACACTAGGACAGGCTTATGGCTACACCTTC.

V is TRBV9 and J is TRBJ2-3, with D perhaps TRBD1 or TRBD2 (5 bases each). Germline V gives CDR1 SGDLS, CDR2 YYNGEE. The CDR3 runs to 19 residues. The V and J ends lost 3 bases and 0 bases respectively, with 23 bases between them. In nucleotides, the CDR3 is TGTGCCAGCAGCGAGAGGGGCCACTCTCAGGGTGTTAGCACAGATACGCAGTATTTT. The encoded protein is CASSERGHSQGVSTDTQYF.

The V call is TRBV5-1, the J call TRBJ2-2; a weak D match, TRBD2 (5 bases). CDR1 is SGHRS and CDR2 is YFSETQ in the germline V gene. V lost 1 base to trimming and J lost 4 bases, with 14 bases between them. This CDR3 is built from 16 residues. The CDR3 sequence: CASSLLSGEGTGELFF. In DNA, the CDR3 is TGCGCCAGCAGCTTGTTATCCGGGGAAGGCACCGGGGAGCTGTTTTTT.

This chain joins TRBV6-4 and TRBJ2-4, with D tentatively TRBD1 (5 bases). V dropped 4 bases and J dropped 1 base, with 11 bases sitting between them. The CDR3 consists of 15 residues. From germline, CDR1 is MRHNA and CDR2 SNTAGT. In DNA form, the CDR3 reads TGTGCCAGCAGTGGAACAGGTCGGGCCAAAAACATTCAGTACTTC. Its protein product is CASSGTGRAKNIQYF.